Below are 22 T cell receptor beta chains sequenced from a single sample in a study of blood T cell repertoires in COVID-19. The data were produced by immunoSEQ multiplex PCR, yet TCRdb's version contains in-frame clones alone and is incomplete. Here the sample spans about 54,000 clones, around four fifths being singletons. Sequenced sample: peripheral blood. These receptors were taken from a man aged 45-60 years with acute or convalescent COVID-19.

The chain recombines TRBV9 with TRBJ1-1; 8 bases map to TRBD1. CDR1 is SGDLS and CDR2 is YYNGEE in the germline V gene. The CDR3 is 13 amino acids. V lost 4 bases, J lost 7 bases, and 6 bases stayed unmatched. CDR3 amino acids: CASSLDGQGEAFF. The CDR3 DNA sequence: TGTGCCAGCAGCCTTGATGGACAGGGTGAAGCTTTCTTT.

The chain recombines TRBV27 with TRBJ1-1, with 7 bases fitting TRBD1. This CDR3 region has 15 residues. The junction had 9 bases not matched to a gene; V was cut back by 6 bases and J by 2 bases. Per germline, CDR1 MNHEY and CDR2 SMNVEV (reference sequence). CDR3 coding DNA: TGTGCCAGCAGCAAACATACAGGGGTAAACACTGAAGCTTTCTTT. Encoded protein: CASSKHTGVNTEAFF.

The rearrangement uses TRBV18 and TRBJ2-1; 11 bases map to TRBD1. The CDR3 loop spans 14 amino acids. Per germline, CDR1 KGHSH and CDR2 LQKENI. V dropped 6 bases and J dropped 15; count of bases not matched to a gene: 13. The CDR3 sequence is CASSPGQGANVRFF. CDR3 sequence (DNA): TGTGCCAGCTCCCCCGGACAGGGGGCAAATGTTCGGTTCTTC. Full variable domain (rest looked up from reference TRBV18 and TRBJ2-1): NAGVMQNPRHLVRRRGQEARLRCSPMKGHSHVYWYRQLPEEGLKFMVYLQKENIIDESGMPKERFSAEFPKEGPSILRIQQVVRGDSAAYFCASSPGQGANVRFFGPGTRLTVL.

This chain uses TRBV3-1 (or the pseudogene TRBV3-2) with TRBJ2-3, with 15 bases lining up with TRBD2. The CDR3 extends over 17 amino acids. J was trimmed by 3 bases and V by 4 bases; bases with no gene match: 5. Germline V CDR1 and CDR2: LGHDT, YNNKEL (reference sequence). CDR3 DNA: TGTGCCAGCAGCCGGACTAGCGGGGGGGCGGGTACAGATACGCAGTATTTT. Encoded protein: CASSRTSGGAGTDTQYF.

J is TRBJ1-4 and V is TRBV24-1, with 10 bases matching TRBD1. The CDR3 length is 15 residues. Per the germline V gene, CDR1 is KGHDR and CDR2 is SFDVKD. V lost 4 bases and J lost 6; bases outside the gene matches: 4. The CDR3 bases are TGTGCCACCAGTGACCCGACAGGGGGCTATGAAAAACTGTTTTTT. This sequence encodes CATSDPTGGYEKLFF.

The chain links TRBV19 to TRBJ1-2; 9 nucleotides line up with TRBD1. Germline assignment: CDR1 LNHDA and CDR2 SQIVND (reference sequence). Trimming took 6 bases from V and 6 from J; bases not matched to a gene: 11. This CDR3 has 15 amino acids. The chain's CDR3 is CASRADRGSTHGYTF. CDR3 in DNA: TGTGCCAGTAGGGCCGACAGGGGGTCCACTCATGGCTACACCTTC.

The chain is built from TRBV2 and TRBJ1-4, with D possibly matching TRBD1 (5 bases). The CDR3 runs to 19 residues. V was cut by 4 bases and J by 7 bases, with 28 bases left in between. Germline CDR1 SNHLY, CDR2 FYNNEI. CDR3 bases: TGTGCCAGCAGTGGTTCGGAGGGGCTTGTAGAGACGATGATTGAAAAACTGTTTTTT. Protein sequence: CASSGSEGLVETMIEKLFF.

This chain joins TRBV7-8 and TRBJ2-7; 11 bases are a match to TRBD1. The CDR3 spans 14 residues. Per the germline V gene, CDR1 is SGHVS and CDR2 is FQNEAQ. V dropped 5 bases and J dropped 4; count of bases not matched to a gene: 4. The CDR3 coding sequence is TGTGCCAGCAGCATGGACAGGGGGCCATACGAGCAGTACTTC. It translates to CASSMDRGPYEQYF.

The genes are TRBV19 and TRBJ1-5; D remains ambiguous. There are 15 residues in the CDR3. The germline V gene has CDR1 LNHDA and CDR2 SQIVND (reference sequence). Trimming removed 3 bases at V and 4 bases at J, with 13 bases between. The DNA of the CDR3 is TGTGCCAGTAGTATTGGACTTATGGGGAATCAGCCCCAGCATTTT. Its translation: CASSIGLMGNQPQHF.

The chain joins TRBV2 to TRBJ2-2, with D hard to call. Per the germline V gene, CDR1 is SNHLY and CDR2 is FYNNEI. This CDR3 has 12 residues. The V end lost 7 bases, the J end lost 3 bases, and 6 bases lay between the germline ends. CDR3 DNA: TGTGCCAGCAAAGCATACACCGGGGAGCTGTTTTTT. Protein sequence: CASKAYTGELFF.

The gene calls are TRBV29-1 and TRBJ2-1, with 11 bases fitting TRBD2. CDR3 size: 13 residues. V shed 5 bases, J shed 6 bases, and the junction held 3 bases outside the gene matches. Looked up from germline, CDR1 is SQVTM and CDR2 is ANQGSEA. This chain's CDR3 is CSVTGLAANEQFF. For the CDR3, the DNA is TGCAGCGTTACGGGACTAGCGGCCAATGAGCAGTTCTTC.

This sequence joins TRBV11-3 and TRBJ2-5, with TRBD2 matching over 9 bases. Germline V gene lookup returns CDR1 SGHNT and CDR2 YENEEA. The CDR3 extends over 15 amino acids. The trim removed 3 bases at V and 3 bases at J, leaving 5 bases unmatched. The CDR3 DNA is TGTGCCAGCAGCTTCAGCGGGAGGTGGGAAGAGACCCAGTACTTC. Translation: CASSFSGRWEETQYF.

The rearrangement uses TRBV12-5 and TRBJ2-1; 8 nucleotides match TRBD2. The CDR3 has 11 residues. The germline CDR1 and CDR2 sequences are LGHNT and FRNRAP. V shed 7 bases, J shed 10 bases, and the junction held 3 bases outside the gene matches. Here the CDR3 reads CASAPGGEQFF. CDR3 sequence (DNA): TGTGCTAGTGCCCCGGGAGGGGAGCAGTTCTTC. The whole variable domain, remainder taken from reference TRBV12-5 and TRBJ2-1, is DARVTQTPRHKVTEMGQEVTMRCQPILGHNTVFWYRQTMMQGLELLAYFRNRAPLDDSGMPKDRFSAEMPDATLATLKIQPSEPRDSAVYFCASAPGGEQFFGPGTRLTVL.

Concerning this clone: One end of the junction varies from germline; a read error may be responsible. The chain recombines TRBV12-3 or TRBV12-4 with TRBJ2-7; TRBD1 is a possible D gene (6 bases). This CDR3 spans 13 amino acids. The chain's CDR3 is CASSLGQWNEQYF. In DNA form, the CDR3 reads TGTGCCAGCAGCTTAGGACAGTGGAACGAGCAGTACTTC.

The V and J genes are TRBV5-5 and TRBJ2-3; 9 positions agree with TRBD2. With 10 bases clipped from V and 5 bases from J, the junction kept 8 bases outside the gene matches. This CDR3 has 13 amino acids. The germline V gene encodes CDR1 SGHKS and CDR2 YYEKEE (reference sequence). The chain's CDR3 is CAAGGGGLDTQYF. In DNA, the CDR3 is TGTGCCGCCGGCGGGGGGGGCCTAGATACGCAGTATTTT.

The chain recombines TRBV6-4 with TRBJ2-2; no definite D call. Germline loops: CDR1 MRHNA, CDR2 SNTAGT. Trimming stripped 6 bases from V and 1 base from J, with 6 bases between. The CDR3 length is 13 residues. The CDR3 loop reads CASSSGNTGELFF. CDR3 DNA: TGTGCCAGCAGCTCCGGGAACACCGGGGAGCTGTTTTTT.

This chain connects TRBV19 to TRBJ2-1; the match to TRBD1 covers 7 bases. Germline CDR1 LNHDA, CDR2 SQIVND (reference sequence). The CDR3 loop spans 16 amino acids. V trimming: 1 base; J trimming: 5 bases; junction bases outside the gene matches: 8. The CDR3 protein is CASSIAAQGVNNEQFF. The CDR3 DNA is TGTGCCAGTAGTATAGCCGCCCAGGGGGTGAACAATGAGCAGTTCTTC.

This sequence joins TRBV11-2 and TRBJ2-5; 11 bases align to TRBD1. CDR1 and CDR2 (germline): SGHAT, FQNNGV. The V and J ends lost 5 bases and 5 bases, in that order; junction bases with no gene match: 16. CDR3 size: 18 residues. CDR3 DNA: TGTGCCAGCAGCCAACCCAGGACAGGGGGCAATCTAGTGGAGACCCAGTACTTC. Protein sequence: CASSQPRTGGNLVETQYF.

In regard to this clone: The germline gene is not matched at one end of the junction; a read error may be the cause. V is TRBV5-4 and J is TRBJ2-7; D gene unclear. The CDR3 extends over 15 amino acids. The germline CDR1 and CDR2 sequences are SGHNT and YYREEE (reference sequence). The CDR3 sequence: CASSLGSLYSYEQYF. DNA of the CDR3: TGTGCCAGCAGTTTGGGCTCCCTCTACTCCTACGAGCAGTACTTC.

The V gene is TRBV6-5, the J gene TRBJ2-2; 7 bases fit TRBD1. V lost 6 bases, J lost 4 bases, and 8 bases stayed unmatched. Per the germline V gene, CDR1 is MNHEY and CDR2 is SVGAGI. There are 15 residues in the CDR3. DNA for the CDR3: TGTGCCAGCAGAAGACAGGGAGACGGCACCGGGGAGCTGTTTTTT. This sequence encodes CASRRQGDGTGELFF.

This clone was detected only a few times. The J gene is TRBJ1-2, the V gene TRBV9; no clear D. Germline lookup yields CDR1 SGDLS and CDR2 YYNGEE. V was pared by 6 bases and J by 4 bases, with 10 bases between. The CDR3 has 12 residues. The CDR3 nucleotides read TGTGCCAGCAAGACGCGGGGCTATGGCTACACCTTC. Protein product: CASKTRGYGYTF.

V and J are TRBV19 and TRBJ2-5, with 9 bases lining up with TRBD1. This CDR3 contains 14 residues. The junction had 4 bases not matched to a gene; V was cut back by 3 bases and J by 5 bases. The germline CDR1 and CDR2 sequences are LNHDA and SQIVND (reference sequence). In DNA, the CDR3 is TGTGCCAGTAGTATGGGGGGACAGGGCGAGACCCAGTACTTC. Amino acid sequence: CASSMGGQGETQYF.